Listed here are 16 T cell receptor beta chains from one sample, sequenced in a study of blood T cell repertoires in COVID-19. TCRdb keeps only in-frame clones here, not all; method: immunoSEQ multiplex PCR. This table holds 84,000 or so clones, approximately 79% found once. Sequenced material: peripheral blood. The receptor set was obtained from a man in his 70s with acute or convalescent COVID-19.

This clone was picked up a small number of times. The chain's CDR3 is CASSPLNRGDSPLHF. The DNA for the CDR3 is TGTGCCAGCAGTCCTTTGAACAGGGGTGATTCACCCCTCCACTTT. The chain employs TRBV2 and TRBJ1-6; TRBD1 aligns across 7 bases. The V segment lost 5 bases and the J segment 8 bases; nucleotides outside the gene matches: 9. Germline V gene data show CDR1 as SNHLY and CDR2 as FYNNEI. This CDR3 has 15 residues.

V is TRBV4-1 and J is TRBJ2-1; 7 bases are shared with TRBD1. The CDR3 is 16 residues long. With 4 bases clipped from V and 4 bases from J, the junction kept 10 bases outside the gene matches. The germline V gene encodes CDR1 MGHRA and CDR2 YSYEKL. CDR3: CASSRGSGTDYNEQFF. DNA for the CDR3: TGCGCCAGCAGCCGAGGGTCCGGGACAGATTACAATGAGCAGTTCTTC.

This clone was counted between two and nine times. The V and J genes are TRBV28 and TRBJ2-1, with TRBD1 matching over 7 bases. The J segment lost 4 bases and the V segment lost 6 bases, leaving 6 bases of the junction unmatched. Looked up from germline, CDR1 is MDHEN and CDR2 is SYDVKM. This CDR3 comprises 14 residues. CDR3 in amino acids: CASRNRGPYNEQFF. The CDR3 nucleotides read TGTGCCAGCAGAAACAGGGGTCCGTACAATGAGCAGTTCTTC.

This clone was detected only a few times. This chain joins TRBV2 and TRBJ1-6, with TRBD1 matching over 9 bases. The trim removed 5 bases at V and 10 bases at J, leaving 6 bases unmatched. Per the germline V gene, CDR1 is SNHLY and CDR2 is FYNNEI. CDR3 length equals 14 residues. The CDR3 nucleotides read TGTGCCAGCAGTATACAGGGGGCGGAATCACCCCTCCACTTT. Amino acid sequence: CASSIQGAESPLHF.

CDR3: CASSGATSGTDTQYF. For the CDR3, the DNA is TGCGCCAGCAGTGGAGCGACTAGCGGCACAGATACGCAGTATTTT. The chain has TRBV10-1 and TRBJ2-3, with 8 bases matching TRBD2. The CDR3 consists of 15 residues. CDR1 is WNHNN, CDR2 SYGVQD, per germline (reference sequence). Trimming took 4 bases from V and 1 from J; bases not matched to a gene: 4.

The V and J genes are TRBV10-3 and TRBJ2-2, with TRBD1 matching 8 bases. There are 17 residues in the CDR3. Unmatched junction bases numbered 13, after V lost 6 bases and J lost 4 bases. Germline V CDR1 and CDR2: ENHRY, SYGVKD. CDR3 loop: CAISGVAGGAGTGELFF. CDR3 in DNA: TGTGCCATCAGCGGGGTAGCAGGGGGCGCGGGCACCGGGGAGCTGTTTTTT.

V and J are TRBV6-6 and TRBJ1-2; tentative D call: TRBD1 (6 bases). Germline V lookup: CDR1 MNHNY, CDR2 SVGAGI (reference sequence). V lost 8 bases and J lost 1, with 8 bases in between. CDR3 length: 12 amino acids. The CDR3 loop reads CASGQSNYGYTF. In DNA, the CDR3 is TGTGCCAGCGGACAGAGTAACTATGGCTACACCTTC.

This clone was recorded once. The chain joins TRBV27 to TRBJ2-7, with 9 bases identical to TRBD1. The V gene end was trimmed by 4 bases and the J gene end by 3 bases; junction bases not matched to a gene: 4. Per the germline V gene, CDR1 is MNHEY and CDR2 is SMNVEV (reference sequence). CDR3 length equals 14 residues. CDR3 region: CASSSGDRDYEQYF. The CDR3 DNA follows: TGTGCCAGCAGTTCAGGGGACAGGGACTACGAGCAGTACTTC.

The rearrangement joins TRBV5-1 to TRBJ2-2, with D hard to call. With 6 bases removed from V and 0 bases from J, the gap between germline ends came to 9 bases. CDR1 SGHRS and CDR2 YFSETQ come from the germline V gene. The CDR3 is 14 residues long. This chain's CDR3 is CASKPAANTGELFF. DNA for the CDR3: TGCGCCAGCAAGCCCGCCGCGAACACCGGGGAGCTGTTTTTT. Drawing the rest from reference TRBV5-1 and TRBJ2-2, the complete variable domain is KAGVTQTPRYLIKTRGQQVTLSCSPISGHRSVSWYQQTPGQGLQFLFEYFSETQRNKGNFPGRFSGRQFSNSRSEMNVSTLELGDSALYLCASKPAANTGELFFGEGSRLTVL.

The chain couples TRBV6-5 to TRBJ1-5, with D possibly TRBD1 on 6 matching bases. V dropped 6 bases and J dropped 2 bases, with 11 bases sitting between them. Per germline, CDR1 MNHEY and CDR2 SVGAGI. The CDR3 is 14 amino acids. CDR3 in DNA: TGTGCCAGCAGGTTTGCAGGGGGCAATCAGCCCCAGCATTTT. Its translation is CASRFAGGNQPQHF.

The rearrangement joins TRBV6-2 or TRBV6-3 to TRBJ2-1; TRBD2 aligns across 11 bases. CDR1 and CDR2 (germline): MNHEY, SVGEGT. CDR3 length equals 16 residues. V shed 5 bases and J 3 bases; nucleotides not matched to a gene: 6. The CDR3 loop is CASSLAGGNLYNEQFF. CDR3 coding DNA: TGTGCCAGCAGTCTAGCGGGGGGCAATCTCTACAATGAGCAGTTCTTC.

The chain is built from TRBV2 and TRBJ1-5; 7 nucleotides line up with TRBD1. In germline, CDR1 is SNHLY, CDR2 FYNNEI. The CDR3 extends over 13 amino acids. V lost 5 bases and J lost 6; bases outside the gene matches: 4. CDR3 loop: CASSPQGVQPQHF. The CDR3 region has the DNA TGTGCCAGCAGTCCCCAGGGGGTTCAGCCCCAGCATTTT.

This chain uses TRBV28 with TRBJ2-4; 9 positions agree with TRBD2. The germline CDR1 and CDR2 sequences are MDHEN and SYDVKM. V was clipped by 3 bases and J by 6 bases; unmatched bases: 6. The CDR3 is 15 residues long. CDR3 region: CASSLGRGGPNIQYF. The CDR3, as DNA: TGTGCCAGCAGTTTGGGGCGGGGGGGTCCAAACATTCAGTACTTC.

This clone was found a few times. The rearrangement links TRBV27 to TRBJ1-4; D not certain. Germline loops: CDR1 MNHEY, CDR2 SMNVEV (reference sequence). Trimming left V 3 bases short and J 4 bases short, with 9 bases between. The CDR3 has 14 residues. In DNA form, the CDR3 reads TGTGCCAGCAGTTTCGATAGAAATAATGAAAAACTGTTTTTT. Translating it yields CASSFDRNNEKLFF.

V usage is TRBV5-1 and J usage is TRBJ2-2; D possibly corresponds to TRBD2 (6 bases). Germline V gives CDR1 SGHRS, CDR2 YFSETQ. Trimming stripped 0 bases from V and 4 bases from J, with 7 bases between. CDR3 size: 14 residues. The CDR3 here is CASSLEEGTGELFF. For the CDR3, the DNA is TGCGCCAGCAGCTTGGAGGAGGGCACCGGGGAGCTGTTTTTT.

The chain couples TRBV6-2 or TRBV6-3 to TRBJ2-2, with 9 nucleotides matching TRBD1. The CDR3 length is 15 residues. Looked up from germline, CDR1 is MNHEY and CDR2 is SVGEGT. Losses at the gene ends were 6 bases for V and 3 bases for J; bases not matched to a gene: 5. The CDR3 loop reads CASSRTGEYTGELFF. CDR3 DNA: TGTGCCAGCAGCCGGACAGGGGAATACACCGGGGAGCTGTTTTTT.